The present T cell receptor beta chain was sequenced within a study of identical twins. Points from the study as a whole: Findings depended on cross-sectional statistics rather than tracking the same donors.

On this clonotype itself: Its antigen is undetermined.

Template switching introduced a universal primer site, and the cDNA bore unique molecular identifiers. MiXCR, applied by TCRdb to the 5' RACE reads, yields one record per CDR3 protein. Among about 690,000 distinct CDR3 sequences listed, around 20% were seen once. The CDR3 runs 14 residues. Trimming cost V 6 bases and J 5 bases, with 13 bases left between them. Germline V gives CDR1 LGHNA, CDR2 YSLEER. These data also featured in a second study, about T cells expressing NK-cell markers. That work states: HCMV serostatus: most of the eight sequenced donors positive, one negative.

J is TRBJ2-2 and V is TRBV4-3; TRBD1 might be the D (5 bases). The sequencing sample was made of PBMCs. The clonotype comes from a woman under 30 in good health. The CDR3 DNA follows: TGCGCCAGCAGTCGCCAGACAGCTACCGGGGAGCTGTTTTTT. Translating gives CASSRQTATGELFF.